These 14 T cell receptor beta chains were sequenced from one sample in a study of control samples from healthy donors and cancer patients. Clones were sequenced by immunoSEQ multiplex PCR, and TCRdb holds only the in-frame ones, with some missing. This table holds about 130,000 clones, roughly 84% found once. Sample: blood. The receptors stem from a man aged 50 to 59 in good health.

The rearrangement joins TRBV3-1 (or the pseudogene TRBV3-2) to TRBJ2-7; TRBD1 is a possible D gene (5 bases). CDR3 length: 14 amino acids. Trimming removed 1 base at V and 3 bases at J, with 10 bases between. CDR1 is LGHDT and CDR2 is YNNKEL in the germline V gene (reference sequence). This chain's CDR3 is CASSQGQKYYEQYF. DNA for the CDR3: TGTGCCAGCAGCCAAGGACAGAAATACTACGAGCAGTACTTC.

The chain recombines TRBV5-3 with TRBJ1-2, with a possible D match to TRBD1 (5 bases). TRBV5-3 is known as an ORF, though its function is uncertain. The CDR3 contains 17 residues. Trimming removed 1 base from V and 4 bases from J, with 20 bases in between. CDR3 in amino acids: CARSLTFPRGVSYGYTF. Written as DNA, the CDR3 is TGTGCCAGAAGCTTGACGTTTCCGCGGGGGGTATCCTATGGCTACACCTTC.

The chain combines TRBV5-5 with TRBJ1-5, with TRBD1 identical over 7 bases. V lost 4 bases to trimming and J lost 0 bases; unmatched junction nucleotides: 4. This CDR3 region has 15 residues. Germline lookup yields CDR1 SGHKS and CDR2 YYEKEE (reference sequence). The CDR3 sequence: CASSRTGDSNQPQHF. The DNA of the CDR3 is TGTGCCAGCAGCAGAACAGGGGATAGCAATCAGCCCCAGCATTTT.

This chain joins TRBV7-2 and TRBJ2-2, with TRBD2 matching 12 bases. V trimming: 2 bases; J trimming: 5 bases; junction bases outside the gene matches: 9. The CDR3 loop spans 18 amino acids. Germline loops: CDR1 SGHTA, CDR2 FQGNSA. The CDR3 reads CASSLWLAGGTSTGELFF. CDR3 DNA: TGTGCCAGCAGCTTATGGCTAGCGGGGGGGACGAGTACCGGGGAGCTGTTTTTT.

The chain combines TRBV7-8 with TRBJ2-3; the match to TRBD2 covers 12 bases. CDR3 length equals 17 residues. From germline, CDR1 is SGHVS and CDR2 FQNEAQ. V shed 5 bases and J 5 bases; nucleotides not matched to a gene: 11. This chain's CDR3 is CASSQRTSGALGDTQYF. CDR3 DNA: TGTGCCAGCAGCCAAAGGACTAGCGGGGCCCTGGGAGATACGCAGTATTTT.

Here the CDR3 reads CASSSDRVTEAFF. DNA for the CDR3: TGTGCCAGCAGCTCCGACAGGGTCACTGAAGCTTTCTTT. The rearrangement links TRBV7-8 to TRBJ1-1; 7 bases map to TRBD1. This CDR3 spans 13 amino acids. With 4 bases clipped from V and 4 bases from J, the junction kept 3 bases outside the gene matches. In germline, CDR1 is SGHVS, CDR2 FQNEAQ.

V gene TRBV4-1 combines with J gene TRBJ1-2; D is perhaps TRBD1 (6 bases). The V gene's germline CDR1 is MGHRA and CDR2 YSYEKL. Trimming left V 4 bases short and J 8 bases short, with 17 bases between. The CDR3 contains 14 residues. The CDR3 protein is CASSPGTSRRGYTF. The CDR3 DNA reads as TGCGCCAGCAGCCCGGGGACATCTCGGAGGGGCTACACCTTC.

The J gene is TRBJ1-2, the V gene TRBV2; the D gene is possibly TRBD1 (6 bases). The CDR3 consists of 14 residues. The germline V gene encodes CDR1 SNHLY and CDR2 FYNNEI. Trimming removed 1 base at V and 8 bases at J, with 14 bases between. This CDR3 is CASSEGRTVQGYTF. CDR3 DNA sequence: TGTGCCAGCAGTGAAGGACGGACAGTACAGGGCTACACCTTC.

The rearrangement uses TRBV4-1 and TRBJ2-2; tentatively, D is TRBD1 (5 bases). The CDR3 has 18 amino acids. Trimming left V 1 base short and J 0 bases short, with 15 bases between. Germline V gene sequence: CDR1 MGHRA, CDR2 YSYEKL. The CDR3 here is CASSQVEVQGPNTGELFF. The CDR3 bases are TGCGCCAGCAGCCAAGTAGAGGTGCAGGGCCCGAACACCGGGGAGCTGTTTTTT.

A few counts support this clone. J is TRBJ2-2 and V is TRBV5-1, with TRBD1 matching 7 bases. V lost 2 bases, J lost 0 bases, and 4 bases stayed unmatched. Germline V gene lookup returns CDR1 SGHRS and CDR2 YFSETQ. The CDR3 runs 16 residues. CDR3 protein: CASSFAGTANTGELFF. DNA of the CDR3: TGCGCCAGCAGCTTCGCCGGGACAGCGAACACCGGGGAGCTGTTTTTT.

The CDR3 protein is CASSSTGDRNNEQFF. For the CDR3, the DNA is TGTGCCAGCAGCTCGACGGGGGACAGAAACAATGAGCAGTTCTTC. The gene calls are TRBV5-5 and TRBJ2-1, with D possibly being TRBD1 (7 bases). Germline loops: CDR1 SGHKS, CDR2 YYEKEE (reference sequence). This CDR3 has 15 amino acids. V lost 3 bases to trimming and J lost 5 bases, with 15 bases between them.

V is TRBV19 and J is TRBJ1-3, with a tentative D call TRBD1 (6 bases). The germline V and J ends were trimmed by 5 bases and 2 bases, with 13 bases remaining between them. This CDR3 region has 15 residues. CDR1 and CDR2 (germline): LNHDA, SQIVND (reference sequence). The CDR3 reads CASSPLDRTGNTIYF. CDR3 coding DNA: TGTGCCAGTAGTCCTTTAGACAGGACTGGAAACACCATATATTTT.

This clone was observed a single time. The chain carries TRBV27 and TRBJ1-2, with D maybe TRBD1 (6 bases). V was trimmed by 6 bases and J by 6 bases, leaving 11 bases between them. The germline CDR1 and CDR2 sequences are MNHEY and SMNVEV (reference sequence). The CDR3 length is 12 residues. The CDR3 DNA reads TGTGCCAGCAGAGGACAGAAGGATGGCTACACCTTC. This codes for CASRGQKDGYTF.

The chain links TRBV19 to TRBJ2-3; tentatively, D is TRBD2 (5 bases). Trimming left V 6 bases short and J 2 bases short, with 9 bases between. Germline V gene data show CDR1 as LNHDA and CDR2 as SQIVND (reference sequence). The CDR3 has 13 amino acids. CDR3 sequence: CASSGLSTDTQYF. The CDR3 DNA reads TGTGCCAGTAGCGGACTCTCCACAGATACGCAGTATTTT.